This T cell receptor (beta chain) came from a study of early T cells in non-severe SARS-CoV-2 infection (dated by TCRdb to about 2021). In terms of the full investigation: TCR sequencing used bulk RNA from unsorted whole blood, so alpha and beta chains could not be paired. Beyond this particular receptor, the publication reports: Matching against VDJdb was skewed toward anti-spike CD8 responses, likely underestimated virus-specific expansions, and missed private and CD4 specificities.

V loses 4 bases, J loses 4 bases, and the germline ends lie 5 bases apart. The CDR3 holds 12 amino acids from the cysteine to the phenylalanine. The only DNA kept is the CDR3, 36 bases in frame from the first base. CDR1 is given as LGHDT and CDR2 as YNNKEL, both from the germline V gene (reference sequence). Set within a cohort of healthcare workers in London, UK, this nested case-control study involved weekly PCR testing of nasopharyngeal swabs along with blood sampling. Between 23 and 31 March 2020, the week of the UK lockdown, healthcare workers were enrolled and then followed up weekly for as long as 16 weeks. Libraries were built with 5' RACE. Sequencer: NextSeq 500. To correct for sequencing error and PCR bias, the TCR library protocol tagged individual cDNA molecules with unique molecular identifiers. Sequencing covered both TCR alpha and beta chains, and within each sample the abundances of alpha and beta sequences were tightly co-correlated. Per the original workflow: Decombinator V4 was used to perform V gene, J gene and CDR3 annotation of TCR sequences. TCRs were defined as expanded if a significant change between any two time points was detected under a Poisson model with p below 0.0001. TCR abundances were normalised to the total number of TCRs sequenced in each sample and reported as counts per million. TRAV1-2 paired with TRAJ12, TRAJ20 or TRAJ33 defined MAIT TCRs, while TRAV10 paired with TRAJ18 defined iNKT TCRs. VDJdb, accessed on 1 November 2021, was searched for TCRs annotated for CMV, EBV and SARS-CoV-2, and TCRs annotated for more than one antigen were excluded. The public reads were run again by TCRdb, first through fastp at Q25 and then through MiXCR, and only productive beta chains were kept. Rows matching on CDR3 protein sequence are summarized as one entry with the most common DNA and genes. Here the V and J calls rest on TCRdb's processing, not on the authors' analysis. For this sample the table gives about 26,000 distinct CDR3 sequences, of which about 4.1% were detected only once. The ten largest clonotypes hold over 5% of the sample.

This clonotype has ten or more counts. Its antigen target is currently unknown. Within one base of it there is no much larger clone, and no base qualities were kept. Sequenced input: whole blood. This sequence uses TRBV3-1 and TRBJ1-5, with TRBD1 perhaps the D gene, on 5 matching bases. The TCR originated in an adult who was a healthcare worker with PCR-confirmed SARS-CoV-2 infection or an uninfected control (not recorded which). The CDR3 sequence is CASSPGNQPQHF. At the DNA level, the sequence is TGTGCCAGCAGCCCAGGGAATCAGCCCCAGCATTTT.